The entry below gives a single TCR beta chain sequence along with its context. Its antigen is unidentified. This sample was included in a study of response to subunit inactivated influenza vaccine. Findings of the study overall: Each seasonal influenza vaccination, the authors suggested, recruits few new T cells.

MiXCR, run by TCRdb on the RT-PCR reads, gives a single entry per CDR3 protein. The repertoire holds fewer than 700,000 distinct CDR3 sequences, with roughly 13% as singletons. The length of the CDR3 is 14 residues. The germline V gene encodes CDR1 SGDLS and CDR2 YYNGEE. V was trimmed by 5 bases and J by 3 bases, leaving 14 bases between them. This rearrangement joins TRBV9 to TRBJ1-2; D is unresolved. This material consisted of PBMCs from blood, taken 40 to 50 days after vaccination. The receptor comes from a man over 45 who received an inactivated influenza vaccine. Here the CDR3 DNA reads TGTGCCAGCAGATCCCATACAAGGGACTATGGCTACACCTTC. Protein: CASRSHTRDYGYTF.